This T cell receptor beta chain came from a study of cytomegalovirus exposure and HLA in healthy donors. Study overall: In an earlier analysis, almost 120 million unique TCR beta sequences were found from some 180 million T cells. Regarding the study as a whole: Several of the most significant clusters appeared, in a later analysis, to be linked to common viral pathogens. Later analysis identified 16,000 or so TCR beta sequences associated with HLA alleles, using a false discovery rate threshold of 0.05. Being productive about 90% or about 30% of the time was typical of most TCR beta V segments in an earlier analysis.

The primer mix had 60 Vbeta and 13 Jbeta primers. The data were produced by immunoSEQ multiplex PCR, yet TCRdb's version contains in-frame clones alone and is incomplete. The sample carries under 130,000 clones, around 73% recorded once. On this clone: What it binds is not known.

CDR3 length equals 16 residues. V was shortened by 4 bases and J by 7 bases, with 23 bases between the two germline ends. Germline lookup yields CDR1 SGHRS and CDR2 YFSETQ. The J gene is TRBJ2-5, the V gene TRBV5-1; possibly TRBD2 for D (5 bases). The sample taken for sequencing was PBMCs. This receptor was taken from a man under 40 in good health and CMV-seronegative. The CDR3, as DNA: TGCGCCAGCAGCCCCCCGGGTTCACCACGGGATGTGACCCAGTACTTC. Translating it yields CASSPPGSPRDVTQYF.